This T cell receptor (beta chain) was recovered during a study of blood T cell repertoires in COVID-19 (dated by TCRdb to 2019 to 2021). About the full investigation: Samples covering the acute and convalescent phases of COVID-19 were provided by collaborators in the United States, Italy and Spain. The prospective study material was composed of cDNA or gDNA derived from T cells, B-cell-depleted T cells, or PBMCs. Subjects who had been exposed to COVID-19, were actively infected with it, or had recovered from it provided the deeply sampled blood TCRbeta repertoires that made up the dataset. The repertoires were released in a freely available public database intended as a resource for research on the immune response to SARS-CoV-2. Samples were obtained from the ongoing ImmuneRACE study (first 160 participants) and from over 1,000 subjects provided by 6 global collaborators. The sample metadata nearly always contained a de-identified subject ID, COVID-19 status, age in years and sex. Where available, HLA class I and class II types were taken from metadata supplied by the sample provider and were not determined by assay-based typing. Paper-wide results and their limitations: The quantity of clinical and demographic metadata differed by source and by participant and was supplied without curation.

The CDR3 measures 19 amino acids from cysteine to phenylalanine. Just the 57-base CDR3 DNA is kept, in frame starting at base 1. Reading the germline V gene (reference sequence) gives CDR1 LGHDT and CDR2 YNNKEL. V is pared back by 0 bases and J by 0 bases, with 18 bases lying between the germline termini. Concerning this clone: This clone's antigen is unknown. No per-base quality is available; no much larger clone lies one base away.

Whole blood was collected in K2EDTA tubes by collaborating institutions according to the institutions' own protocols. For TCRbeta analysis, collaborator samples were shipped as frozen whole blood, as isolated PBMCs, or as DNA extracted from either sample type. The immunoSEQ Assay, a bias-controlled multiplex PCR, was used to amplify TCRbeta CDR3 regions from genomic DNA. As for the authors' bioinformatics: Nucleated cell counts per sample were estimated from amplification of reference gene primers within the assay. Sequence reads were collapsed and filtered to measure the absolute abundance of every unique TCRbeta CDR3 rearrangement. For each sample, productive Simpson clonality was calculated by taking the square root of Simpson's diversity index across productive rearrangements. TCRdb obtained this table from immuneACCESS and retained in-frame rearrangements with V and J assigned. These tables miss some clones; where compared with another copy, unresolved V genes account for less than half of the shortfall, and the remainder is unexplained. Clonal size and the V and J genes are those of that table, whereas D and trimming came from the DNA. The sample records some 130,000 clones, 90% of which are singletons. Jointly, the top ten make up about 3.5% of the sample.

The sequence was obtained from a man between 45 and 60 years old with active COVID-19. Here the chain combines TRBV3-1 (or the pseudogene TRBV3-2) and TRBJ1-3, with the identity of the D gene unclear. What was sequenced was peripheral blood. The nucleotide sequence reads TGTGCCAGCAGCCAAGAACGTCTAAGGAGCGGCAGCTCTGGAAACACCATATATTTT. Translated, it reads CASSQERLRSGSSGNTIYF.